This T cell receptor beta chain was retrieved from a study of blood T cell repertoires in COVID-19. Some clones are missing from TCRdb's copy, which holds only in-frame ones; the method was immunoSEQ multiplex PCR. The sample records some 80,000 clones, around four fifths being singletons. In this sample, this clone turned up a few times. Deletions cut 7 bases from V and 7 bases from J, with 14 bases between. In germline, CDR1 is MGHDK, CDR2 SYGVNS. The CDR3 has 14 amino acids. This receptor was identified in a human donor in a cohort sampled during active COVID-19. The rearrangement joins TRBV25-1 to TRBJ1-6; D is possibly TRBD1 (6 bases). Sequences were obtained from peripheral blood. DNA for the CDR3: TGTGCCAGCAACCAGGGGTTCTCGAATTCACCCCTCCACTTT. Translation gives CASNQGFSNSPLHF.